This TCR beta chain was recovered during a study of radiotherapy plus CTLA-4 blockade in lung cancer. Trimming removed 4 bases at V and 4 bases at J, with 8 bases between. The germline gives CDR1 SGHRS, CDR2 YFSETQ. The CDR3 loop spans 12 amino acids. Study results and limitations: Reports state that early shifts in blood T cell clones, with interferon-beta, best predicted response. Subsequent to radiotherapy plus ipilimumab, tumor-derived TCR clones underwent expansion in blood.

The assay was immunoSEQ multiplex PCR, and TCRdb's table has in-frame clones only and misses some. The table lists 1,500 to 2,000 clones, 88% of them singletons. On this clone itself: Antigen unknown.

The sequenced sample was tumor tissue, obtained from a patient treated with radiotherapy plus ipilimumab. The chain is built from TRBV5-1 and TRBJ1-1; tentatively, D is TRBD1 (5 bases). The TCR originated in a human donor with non-small cell lung cancer who had a complete response to radiotherapy plus ipilimumab. Here the CDR3 reads CASSGGLTEAFF. The CDR3 region has the DNA TGCGCCAGCAGCGGGGGACTCACTGAAGCTTTCTTT.